A selection of T cell receptor beta chains follows, all from one sample in a study of cytomegalovirus exposure and HLA in healthy donors. This table comes from immunoSEQ multiplex PCR, and its TCRdb copy is limited to in-frame clones, with some not included. Here the sample spans about 140,000 clones, around 79% being singletons. Sequencing used PBMCs. The receptors derive from a male donor in good health and CMV-seronegative. Each CDR3 is given without its conserved first and last residue. The order of the fields is J gene, D gene, clone size, V gene, CDR3 protein. A D gene is named only where the DNA matches it firmly. The size of a clone is reported for some rows only, either as once, few or many, or as a class for expanded clones.

>TRBJ2-7|-|few|TRBV5-1
ASSLTPEGTYEQY
>TRBJ1-1|-|-|TRBV14
ASSHRGMNTEAF
>TRBJ1-4|TRBD1|-|TRBV27
ASSFSGGRDEKLF
>TRBJ2-5|TRBD2|-|TRBV6-5
ASRRTSGAWETQY
>TRBJ2-3|-|-|TRBV15
ATSRDLGGFGTQY
>TRBJ1-1|TRBD1|-|TRBV7-9
ASSSRGDSEAF
>TRBJ1-4|TRBD1|-|TRBV18
ASSQGAGTNEKLF
>-|-|-|TRBV5-1
ASSLDLLLEQY
>TRBJ2-7|-|-|TRBV29-1
SVKGRLSRASEQY
>TRBJ1-2|TRBD1|-|TRBV6-1
ASSLTGGSGGYT
>TRBJ2-2|TRBD2|few|TRBV5-1
ASSLGPSGEPGELF
>TRBJ2-1|TRBD1|-|TRBV7-2
ASTSTGGASNEQF
>TRBJ1-3|TRBD1|few|TRBV15
ATSETGGLGNTIY
>TRBJ2-2|TRBD2|-|TRBV5-4
ASSSGTSGRSTGELF
>TRBJ1-2|-|-|TRBV7-9
ASSYPGERDGYT
>TRBJ2-1|-|-|TRBV7-9
ASSLAELAGDNEQF
>TRBJ2-7|TRBD2|-|TRBV6-5
ASSYSGTNLYEQY
>TRBJ2-7|-|-|TRBV19
ASSKSGSSYEQY
>TRBJ1-2|TRBD1|-|TRBV4-1
ASRAGTGEQNYGYT
>TRBJ2-7|TRBD1|few|TRBV25-1
PSSSTGISSYEQY
>TRBJ2-1|-|-|TRBV5-1
ASSLVGVEQF
>TRBJ2-1|TRBD2|once|TRBV18
ASSPPTSGNEQF
>TRBJ2-7|TRBD2|-|TRBV4-3
ASSQGKGSGTSYEQY
>TRBJ2-1|TRBD2|-|TRBV6-6
ASSLSGSNEQF
>TRBJ2-3|-|few|TRBV30
AWTGLSTDTQY
>TRBJ2-3|-|-|TRBV6-5
ATLQGTDTQY
>TRBJ1-5|-|-|TRBV2
ASSHPGGNQPQH
>TRBJ2-3|TRBD1|-|TRBV11-2
ASSLGQGSTDTQY
>TRBJ2-7|TRBD2|-|TRBV6-6
ASSYGTSGAVGEQY
>TRBJ1-2|-|-|TRBV5-4
ASSRTHTGGYT
>TRBJ2-7|-|-|TRBV9
ASSEGGASYEQY
>TRBJ2-1|-|-|TRBV21-1
ASSKRTSVSSYNEQF
>TRBJ2-1|TRBD2|few|TRBV11-3
ASSPTSGSREQF
>TRBJ2-3|-|-|TRBV10-3
AISESSGVNISASTDTQY
>TRBJ2-7|TRBD1|-|TRBV7-6
ASSARTGSFTVD
>TRBJ2-3|-|once|TRBV30
AWSVSGVATQY
>TRBJ1-2|-|-|TRBV20-1
SARDQERT
>TRBJ1-3|TRBD1|-|TRBV4-1
ASSHEQGSGNTIY
>TRBJ2-1|-|-|TRBV7-9
ASSLQGSYEQF
>TRBJ1-4|-|-|TRBV5-1
ASSPRRGGLGEKLF
>TRBJ2-4|TRBD1|-|TRBV7-9
ASSRRDRVNIQY
>TRBJ1-6|-|-|TRBV6-1
ASSLGVSYNSPLH
>TRBJ1-2|TRBD1|-|TRBV7-3
ASSLKETGYGYT
>TRBJ2-1|TRBD2|-|TRBV4-1
ASSHGTSEQF